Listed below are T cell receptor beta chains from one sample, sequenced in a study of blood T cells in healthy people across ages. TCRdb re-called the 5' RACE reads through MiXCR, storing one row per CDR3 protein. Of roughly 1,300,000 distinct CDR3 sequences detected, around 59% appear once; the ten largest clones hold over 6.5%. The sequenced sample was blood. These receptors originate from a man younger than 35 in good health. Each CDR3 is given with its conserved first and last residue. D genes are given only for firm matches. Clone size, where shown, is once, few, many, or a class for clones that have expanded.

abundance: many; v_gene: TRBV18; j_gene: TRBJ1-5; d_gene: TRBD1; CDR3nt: TGTGCCAGCTCACCGACAGGGAATCAGCCCCAGCATTTT; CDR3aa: CASSPTGNQPQHF
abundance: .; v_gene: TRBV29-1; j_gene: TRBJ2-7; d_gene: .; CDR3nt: TGCAGCGTACCCGGGACTACAGGGTACGAGCAGTACTTC; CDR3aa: CSVPGTTGYEQYF
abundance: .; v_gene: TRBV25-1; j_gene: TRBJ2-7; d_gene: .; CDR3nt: TGTGCCAGTTCGAAAAATCCGCCGGGCGAGCAGTACTTC; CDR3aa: CASSKNPPGEQYF
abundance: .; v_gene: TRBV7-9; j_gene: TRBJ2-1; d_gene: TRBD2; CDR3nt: TGTGCCAGCAGCCTAGTGGGACTAGTTGGGAATGAGCAGTTCTTC; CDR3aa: CASSLVGLVGNEQFF
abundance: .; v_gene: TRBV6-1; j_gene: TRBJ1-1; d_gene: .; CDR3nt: TGTGCCAGCAGTGAAGCTTTCGGAGCAGGGTGGTACACTGAAGCTTTCTTT; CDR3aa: CASSEAFGAGWYTEAFF
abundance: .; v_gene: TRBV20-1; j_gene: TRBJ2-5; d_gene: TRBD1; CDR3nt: TGCAGTGCTGCCGGGACAGGGGCCGAGGCCCAGTACTTC; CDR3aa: CSAAGTGAEAQYF
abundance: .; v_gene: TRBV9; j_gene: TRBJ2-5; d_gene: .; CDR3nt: TGTGCCAGCAGCGCCCAGTACCAAGAGACCCAGTACTTC; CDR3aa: CASSAQYQETQYF
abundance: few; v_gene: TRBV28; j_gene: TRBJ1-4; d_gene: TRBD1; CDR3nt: TGTGCCAGCAGTAGACCGGGACAGGGGTATGAAAAACTGTTTTTT; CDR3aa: CASSRPGQGYEKLFF
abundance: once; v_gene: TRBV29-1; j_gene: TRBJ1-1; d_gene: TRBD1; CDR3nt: TGCAGCGTTGAAGATATGCCGGACAGGTTGAGGAGGAACACTGAAGCTTTCTTT; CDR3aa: CSVEDMPDRLRRNTEAFF
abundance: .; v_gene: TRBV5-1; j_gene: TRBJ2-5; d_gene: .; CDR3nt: TGCGCCAGCAGCTCAGACGCGGACCCCCAAGAGACCCAGTACTTC; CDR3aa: CASSSDADPQETQYF
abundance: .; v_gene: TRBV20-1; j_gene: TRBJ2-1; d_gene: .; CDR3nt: TGCAGTGCTAGAAAAACAGTTAGGTACAATGAGCAGTTCTTC; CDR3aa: CSARKTVRYNEQFF
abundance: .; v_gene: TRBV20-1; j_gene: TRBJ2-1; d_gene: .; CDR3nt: TGCAGTGCTCGTGGGGTCCGGGACCCCAATGAGCAGTTCTTC; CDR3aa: CSARGVRDPNEQFF
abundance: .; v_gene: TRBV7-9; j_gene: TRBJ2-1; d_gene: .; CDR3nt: TGTGCCAGCAGCTTTCAAGGTGCGGGACTCTACAATGAGCAGTTCTTC; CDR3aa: CASSFQGAGLYNEQFF
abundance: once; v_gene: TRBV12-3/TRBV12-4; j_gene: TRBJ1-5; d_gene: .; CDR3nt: TGTGCCAGCAGTGCCCGAGGGGCCAGCAATCAGCCCCAGCATTTT; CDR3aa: CASSARGASNQPQHF
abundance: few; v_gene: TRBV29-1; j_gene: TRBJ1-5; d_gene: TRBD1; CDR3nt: TGCAGCGTTGAAGGCTGGGACAGGGGGGAAAATCAGCCCCAGCATTTT; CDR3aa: CSVEGWDRGENQPQHF
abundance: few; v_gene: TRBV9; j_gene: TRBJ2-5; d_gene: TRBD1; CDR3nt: TGTGCCAGCAGCGGGACAGGGGTAGAGACCCAGTACTTC; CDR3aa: CASSGTGVETQYF
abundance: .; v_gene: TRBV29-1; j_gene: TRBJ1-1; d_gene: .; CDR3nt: TGCAGCGTTGAGTTACTTTTGGACACTGAAGCTTTCTTT; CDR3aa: CSVELLLDTEAFF
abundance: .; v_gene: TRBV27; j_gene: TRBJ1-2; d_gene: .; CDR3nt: TGTGCCAGCAGTTTATCGCCCGGGACACACAACTATGGCTACACCTTC; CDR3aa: CASSLSPGTHNYGYTF
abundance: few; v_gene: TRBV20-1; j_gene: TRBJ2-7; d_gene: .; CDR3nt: TGCAGTGCGACCCGGTATCAGGCCCAGTACTTC; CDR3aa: CSATRYQAQYF
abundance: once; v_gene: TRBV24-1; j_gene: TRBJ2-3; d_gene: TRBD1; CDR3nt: TGTGCCACCAGCGAGACCCGGACAGGGGCGAATACAGATACGCAGTATTTT; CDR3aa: CATSETRTGANTDTQYF
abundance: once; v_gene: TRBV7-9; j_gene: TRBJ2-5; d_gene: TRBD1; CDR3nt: TGTGCCAGCAGCTTGGGGACAGGGACCAAATTGGAGACCCAGTACTTC; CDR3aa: CASSLGTGTKLETQYF
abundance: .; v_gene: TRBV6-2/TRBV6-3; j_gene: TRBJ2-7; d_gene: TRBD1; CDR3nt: TGTGCCAGCAGTGGGCCGGCAAGGGGACAGTCCTACGAGCAGTACTTC; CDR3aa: CASSGPARGQSYEQYF
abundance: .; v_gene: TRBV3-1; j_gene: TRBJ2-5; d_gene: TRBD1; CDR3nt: TGTGCCAGCAGCCAAGGGTGGACAGGGGGCGAGGAGGAGACCCAGTACTTC; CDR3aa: CASSQGWTGGEEETQYF
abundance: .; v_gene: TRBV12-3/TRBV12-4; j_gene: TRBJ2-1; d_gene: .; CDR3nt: TGTGCCAGCAGTTTATCGACAGGGAGGCCAAACAATGAGCGGTTCTTC; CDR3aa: CASSLSTGRPNNERFF
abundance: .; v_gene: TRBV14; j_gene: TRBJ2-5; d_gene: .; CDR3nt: TGTGCCAGAAGCCAGCGCCGGACAGTCCAAGAGACCCAGTACTTC; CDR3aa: CARSQRRTVQETQYF
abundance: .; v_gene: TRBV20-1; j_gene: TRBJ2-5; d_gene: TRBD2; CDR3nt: TGCAGTGCCCCAAAGGGGACTAGCGGGATAGGAGGCCAAGAGACCCAGTACTTC; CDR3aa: CSAPKGTSGIGGQETQYF
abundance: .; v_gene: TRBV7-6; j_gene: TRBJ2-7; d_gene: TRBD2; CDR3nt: TGTGCCAGCAGCACAGGGCGGGGGGCATCCTACGAGCAGTACTTC; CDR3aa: CASSTGRGASYEQYF
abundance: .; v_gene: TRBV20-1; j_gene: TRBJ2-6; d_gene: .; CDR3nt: TGCAGTGCTAGAGCGGAGGGCAGGTTATCCTCTGGGGCCAACGTCCTGACTTTC; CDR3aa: CSARAEGRLSSGANVLTF
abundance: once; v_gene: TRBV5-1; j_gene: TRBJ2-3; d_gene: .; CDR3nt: TGCGCCAGCAGCTTGGGCGACGTAACTAGTGGGGCTTCGTATTTT; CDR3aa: CASSLGDVTSGASYF
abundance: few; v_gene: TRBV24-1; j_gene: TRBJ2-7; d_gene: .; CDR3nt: TGTGCCACCAGTGATCCTCACGCGTCCTACGAGCAGTACTTC; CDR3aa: CATSDPHASYEQYF
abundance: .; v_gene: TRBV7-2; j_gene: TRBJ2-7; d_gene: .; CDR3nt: TGTGCCAGCAGCTTAAGGACTGGACACCTGCCCAACCTTTACGAGCAGTACTTC; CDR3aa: CASSLRTGHLPNLYEQYF
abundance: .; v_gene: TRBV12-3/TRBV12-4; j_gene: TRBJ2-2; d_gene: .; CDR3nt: TGTGCCAGCAGTTTAGGCGGACATTCGAACACCGGGGAGCTGTTTTTT; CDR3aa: CASSLGGHSNTGELFF
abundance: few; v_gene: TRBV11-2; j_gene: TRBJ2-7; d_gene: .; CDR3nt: TGTGCCAGCAGCTTTAACGGGGCCTACGAGCAGTACTTC; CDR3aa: CASSFNGAYEQYF
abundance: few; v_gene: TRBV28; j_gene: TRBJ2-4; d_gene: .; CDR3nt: TGTGCCAGCAGTTCTACTCCAGCCAAAAACATTCAGTACTTC; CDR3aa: CASSSTPAKNIQYF
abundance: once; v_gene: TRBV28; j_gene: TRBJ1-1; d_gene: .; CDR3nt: TGTGCCAGCAGTCAGGCATCGGGTAGGGCTTTCTTT; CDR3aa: CASSQASGRAFF
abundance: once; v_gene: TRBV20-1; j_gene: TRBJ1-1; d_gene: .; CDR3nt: TGCAGTGCTAGGGATTTAGCAGCTTTCTTT; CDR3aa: CSARDLAAFF
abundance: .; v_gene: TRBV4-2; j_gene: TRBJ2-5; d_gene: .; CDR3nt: TGTGCCAGCAGCCAAGATGTCGGGAGAATGCAAGAGACCCAGTACTTC; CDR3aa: CASSQDVGRMQETQYF
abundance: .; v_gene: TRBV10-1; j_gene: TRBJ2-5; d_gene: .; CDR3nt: TGCGCCAGCAGTGAGTGGCCTTGGGAGACCCAGTACTTC; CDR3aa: CASSEWPWETQYF
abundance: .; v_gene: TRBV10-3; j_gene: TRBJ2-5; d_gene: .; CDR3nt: TGTGCCATCAGCATGGGACAAGGAGAGACCCAGTACTTC; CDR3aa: CAISMGQGETQYF
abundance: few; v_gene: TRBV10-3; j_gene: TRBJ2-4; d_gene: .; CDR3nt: TGTGCCATCAGCGGGGACCTTCTAGTTGGGGAGCAGTACTTC; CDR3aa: CAISGDLLVGEQYF
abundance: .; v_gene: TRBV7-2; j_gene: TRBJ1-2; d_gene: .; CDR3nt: TGTGCCAGCAGCTTAGCCGACGGGAACTATGGAGGCTACACCTTC; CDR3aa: CASSLADGNYGGYTF
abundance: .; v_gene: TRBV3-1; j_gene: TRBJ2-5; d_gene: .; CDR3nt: TGTGCCAGCAGCCGGACTCCGGACTTTAAGGAGACCCAGTACTTC; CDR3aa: CASSRTPDFKETQYF
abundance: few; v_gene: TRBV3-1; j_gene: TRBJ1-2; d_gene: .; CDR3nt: TGTGCCAGCAGCCAAGATGTCACCAATTACTATGGCTACACCTTC; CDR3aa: CASSQDVTNYYGYTF
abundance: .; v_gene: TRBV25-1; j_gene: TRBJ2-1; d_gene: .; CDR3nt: TGTGCCAGCAGTGACAGGGCCGATGAGCAGTTCTTC; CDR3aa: CASSDRADEQFF
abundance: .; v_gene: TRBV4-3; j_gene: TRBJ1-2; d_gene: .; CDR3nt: TGCGCCAGCAGCCAAGATACTGGCTATGGCTACACCTTC; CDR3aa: CASSQDTGYGYTF
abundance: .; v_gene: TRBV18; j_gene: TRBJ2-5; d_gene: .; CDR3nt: TGTGCCAGCTCATCAACGAACAGTATCCAAGAGACCCAGTACTTC; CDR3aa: CASSSTNSIQETQYF
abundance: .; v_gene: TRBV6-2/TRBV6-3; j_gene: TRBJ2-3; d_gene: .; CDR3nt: TGTGCCAGCAGTTACTCGTTGTCCGGCACAGATACGCAGTATTTT; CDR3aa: CASSYSLSGTDTQYF
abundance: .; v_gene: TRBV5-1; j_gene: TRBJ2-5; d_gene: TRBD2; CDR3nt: TGCGCCAGCAGCTTGGAGGCTAGCGGGGAACAAGAGACCCAGTACTTC; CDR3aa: CASSLEASGEQETQYF
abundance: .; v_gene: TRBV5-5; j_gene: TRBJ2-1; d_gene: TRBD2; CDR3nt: TGTGCCAGCAGCTTGTTACAGCGGGGCGATGAGCAGTTCTTC; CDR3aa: CASSLLQRGDEQFF